Each of the 32 T cell receptor beta chains below was sequenced from the same sample in a study of control samples from healthy donors and cancer patients. Sequencing used immunoSEQ multiplex PCR; TCRdb keeps in-frame clones, though not all of them. The sample lists 55,000 to 65,000 clones, roughly 86% occurring once. What was sequenced was PBMCs. The receptors shown here come from a woman aged 60 to 75 with lung cancer.

This clone appeared a single time. The CDR3 loop is CASSDYVGGGTDTQYF. CDR3 nucleotide sequence: TGTGCCAGCAGCGACTATGTGGGAGGAGGGACGGATACGCAGTATTTT. V is TRBV5-4 and J is TRBJ2-3; D might be TRBD2 (6 bases). The CDR3 extends over 16 amino acids. Germline V gene sequence: CDR1 SGHNT, CDR2 YYREEE (reference sequence). V was shortened by 4 bases and J by 6 bases, with 21 bases between the two germline ends.

The rearrangement joins TRBV27 to TRBJ2-3; D ambiguous. Germline V gives CDR1 MNHEY, CDR2 SMNVEV (reference sequence). The CDR3 spans 16 residues. The V end was cut by 3 bases, the J end by 0 bases, with 13 bases between. The CDR3: CASSFSLVTSTDTQYF. The CDR3 DNA reads as TGTGCCAGCAGTTTTTCCCTAGTGACTAGCACAGATACGCAGTATTTT.

The rearrangement joins TRBV28 to TRBJ1-2, with a possible D match to TRBD1 (5 bases). Per germline, CDR1 MDHEN and CDR2 SYDVKM. V lost 8 bases and J 4 bases, leaving 11 bases between the germline ends. The CDR3 runs 12 residues. The CDR3, as DNA: TGTGCCAGCGATAGGGGCGGCTATGGCTACACCTTC. Its protein product is CASDRGGYGYTF.

The chain has TRBV18 and TRBJ1-5, with a possible D match to TRBD1 (6 bases). This CDR3 comprises 17 residues. Trimming took off 2 bases at V and 5 bases at J, with 19 bases between the two ends. Germline values: CDR1 KGHSH, CDR2 LQKENI. CDR3 sequence reads: CASSPTRAGANDQPQHF. As DNA, the CDR3 is TGTGCCAGCTCACCAACCCGGGCAGGGGCGAATGATCAGCCCCAGCATTTT.

This sequence joins TRBV9 and TRBJ2-5; D unclear. CDR1 and CDR2 from the germline V gene are SGDLS and YYNGEE. With 4 bases removed from V and 1 base from J, the gap between germline ends came to 11 bases. This CDR3 spans 14 amino acids. The CDR3 DNA is TGTGCCAGCAGCCTGGACGGACCCCAAGAGACCCAGTACTTC. It specifies CASSLDGPQETQYF.

The chain joins TRBV7-3 to TRBJ2-1; tentatively, D is TRBD2 (6 bases). Germline V CDR1 and CDR2: SGHTA, FQGTGA. The CDR3 loop spans 14 amino acids. The V and J ends lost 1 base and 5 bases respectively, with 9 bases between them. Here the CDR3 DNA reads TGTGCCAGCAGCTTAAGTAGCGGAAACAATGAGCAGTTCTTC. Translated: CASSLSSGNNEQFF.

The gene calls are TRBV6-5 and TRBJ2-1; a possible D gene is TRBD2 (5 bases). CDR3 length: 13 amino acids. Trimming took off 7 bases at V and 3 bases at J, with 10 bases between the two ends. The germline V gene encodes CDR1 MNHEY and CDR2 SVGAGI. CDR3 protein: CASTATNYNEQFF. The CDR3 region has the DNA TGTGCCAGCACCGCGACTAACTACAATGAGCAGTTCTTC.

This chain connects TRBV6-6 to TRBJ1-1; D unresolved. Germline loops: CDR1 MNHNY, CDR2 SVGAGI (reference sequence). The CDR3 covers 12 residues. V lost 4 bases and J lost 1, with 4 bases in between. The CDR3 loop is CASSSRNTEAFF. CDR3 DNA: TGTGCCAGCAGTTCTAGGAACACTGAAGCTTTCTTT.

The CDR3 DNA is TGTGCCAGCAGCCCTAAGCCAGGGTGGGAGCAGTACTTC. It specifies CASSPKPGWEQYF. J is TRBJ2-7 and V is TRBV4-2; maybe TRBD1 (5 bases). Germline V gives CDR1 LGHNA, CDR2 YNFKEQ. This CDR3 comprises 13 residues. With 4 bases removed from V and 7 bases from J, the gap between germline ends came to 14 bases.

The chain recombines TRBV27 with TRBJ1-1; 7 nucleotides agree with TRBD1. With V trimmed by 3 bases and J by 11 bases, 12 bases remained unmatched. CDR1 MNHEY and CDR2 SMNVEV come from the germline V gene (reference sequence). This CDR3 spans 14 amino acids. CDR3 loop: CASSLGQTTGGAFF. In nucleotides, the CDR3 is TGTGCCAGCAGTTTGGGACAGACCACCGGTGGGGCTTTCTTT.

The chain couples TRBV10-3 to TRBJ1-1, with 8 nucleotides matching TRBD1. Germline CDR1 is ENHRY and CDR2 is SYGVKD. Trimming removed 5 bases from V and 5 bases from J; junction bases left unmatched: 7. The CDR3 extends over 14 amino acids. The CDR3 DNA reads TGTGCCATCAGTCTAGACAGGGGAAAGACTGAAGCTTTCTTT. Encoded protein: CAISLDRGKTEAFF.

The chain uses TRBV19 and TRBJ2-7; weak D call: TRBD2 (6 bases). The V end lost 1 base, the J end lost 3 bases, and 10 bases lay between the germline ends. Germline V gives CDR1 LNHDA, CDR2 SQIVND (reference sequence). CDR3 length: 14 residues. CDR3 protein: CASSIGRGNYEQYF. DNA of the CDR3: TGTGCCAGTAGTATAGGGCGGGGAAACTACGAGCAGTACTTC.

This clone occurred once. The chain recombines TRBV19 with TRBJ1-1; tentatively, D is TRBD1 (5 bases). This CDR3 comprises 15 residues. Trimming left V 2 bases short and J 0 bases short, with 10 bases between. Germline V lookup: CDR1 LNHDA, CDR2 SQIVND (reference sequence). The CDR3, as DNA: TGTGCCAGTAGTATAAATTGGGGGGTGAACACTGAAGCTTTCTTT. As protein: CASSINWGVNTEAFF.

The CDR3, as DNA: TGCGCCAGCAGCTTTGTTGGACAGGGGCGAGACAATGAGCAGTTCTTC. Translation gives CASSFVGQGRDNEQFF. The gene calls are TRBV5-1 and TRBJ2-1; 9 bases line up with TRBD1. This CDR3 contains 16 residues. Looked up from germline, CDR1 is SGHRS and CDR2 is YFSETQ. Trimming removed 2 bases from V and 5 bases from J; junction bases left unmatched: 8.

V gene TRBV27 combines with J gene TRBJ2-3; D gene unclear. Germline CDR1 MNHEY, CDR2 SMNVEV (reference sequence). Trimming pared 8 bases from V and 5 bases from J, leaving 8 bases between. The CDR3 has 11 amino acids. For the CDR3, the DNA is TGTGCCAGCTCCCGTCTAGATACGCAGTATTTT. It codes for CASSRLDTQYF.

The table lists this clone with a few counts. V is TRBV19 and J is TRBJ1-2; 7 bases are a match to TRBD1. The CDR3 length is 16 residues. CDR1 LNHDA and CDR2 SQIVND come from the germline V gene (reference sequence). The junction had 11 bases not matched to a gene; V was cut back by 3 bases and J by 4 bases. The CDR3 loop is CASSIPTGTEIYGYTF. CDR3 DNA: TGTGCCAGTAGTATCCCGACCGGGACAGAAATCTATGGCTACACCTTC. Variable domain in full (rest from reference TRBV19 and TRBJ1-2): DGGITQSPKYLFRKEGQNVTLSCEQNLNHDAMYWYRQDPGQGLRLIYYSQIVNDFQKGDIAEGYSVSREKKESFPLTVTSAQKNPTAFYLCASSIPTGTEIYGYTFGSGTRLTVV.

The rearrangement links TRBV11-2 to TRBJ1-2; 7 bases line up with TRBD1. The CDR3 is made up of 14 amino acids. Germline V CDR1 and CDR2: SGHAT, FQNNGV. Unmatched junction bases numbered 6, after V lost 4 bases and J lost 4 bases. CDR3 nucleotides: TGTGCCAGCAGCTCCGCCGCAGGGGGCTATGGCTACACCTTC. Its translation: CASSSAAGGYGYTF.

This chain links TRBV4-1 with TRBJ2-3; 12 nucleotides line up with TRBD2. Unmatched junction bases numbered 6, after V lost 7 bases and J lost 7 bases. The CDR3 totals 14 residues. The germline gives CDR1 MGHRA, CDR2 YSYEKL. The CDR3 sequence is CASKRLAGVNTQYF. The DNA of the CDR3 is TGCGCCAGCAAGAGACTAGCGGGGGTAAATACGCAGTATTTT.

Concerning this clone itself: Sequence at one end of the junction differs from germline and may be a read error. Other DNA variants within this sample encode the same CDR3. This sequence joins TRBV3-1 (or the pseudogene TRBV3-2) and TRBJ1-1; a possible D gene is TRBD1 (5 bases). This CDR3 contains 17 residues. Germline V lookup: CDR1 LGHDT, CDR2 YNNKEL (reference sequence). CDR3 sequence reads: CASSHEYGTRGPTEAFF. The CDR3 DNA reads TGTGCCAGTAGCCATGAGTATGGGACTCGAGGTCCCACTGAAGCTTTCTTT.

V is TRBV18 and J is TRBJ2-2; no reliable D call. Trimming left V 3 bases short and J 0 bases short, with 8 bases between. There are 15 residues in the CDR3. CDR1 and CDR2 from the germline V gene are KGHSH and LQKENI. CDR3 DNA sequence: TGTGCCAGCTCACCTCTATCTTCGAACACCGGGGAGCTGTTTTTT. This gives the protein CASSPLSSNTGELFF.

The chain joins TRBV7-9 to TRBJ2-7, with unresolved D. The CDR3 runs to 18 residues. Germline V lookup: CDR1 SEHNR, CDR2 FQNEAQ (reference sequence). V shed 2 bases and J shed 6 bases, with 26 bases lying between them. CDR3 coding DNA: TGTGCCAGCAGCTTACCAAAGATAGGCTCCGGGCAGCTCGGCGAGCAGTACTTC. It yields the protein CASSLPKIGSGQLGEQYF.

The gene calls are TRBV7-3 and TRBJ2-1, with TRBD2 matching 8 bases. The J segment lost 5 bases and the V segment lost 2 bases, leaving 5 bases of the junction unmatched. CDR1 SGHTA and CDR2 FQGTGA come from the germline V gene. This CDR3 spans 15 amino acids. CDR3 residues: CASSLSGRAHNEQFF. CDR3 DNA: TGTGCCAGCAGCTTATCCGGGAGGGCCCACAATGAGCAGTTCTTC.

The chain combines TRBV5-1 with TRBJ2-1; TRBD2 aligns across 8 bases. Germline V gene sequence: CDR1 SGHRS, CDR2 YFSETQ. The CDR3 length is 16 residues. J gave up 9 bases and V 0 bases, and 11 bases lay outside the gene matches. The CDR3 region is CASSLAGAAAGVEQFF. Here the CDR3 DNA reads TGCGCCAGCAGCTTGGCGGGGGCTGCAGCGGGAGTTGAGCAGTTCTTC.

V and J are TRBV3-1 (or the pseudogene TRBV3-2) and TRBJ2-4; 8 nucleotides line up with TRBD2. V trimming: 4 bases; J trimming: 1 base; junction bases outside the gene matches: 6. CDR1 and CDR2 from the germline V gene are LGHDT and YNNKEL (reference sequence). The CDR3 spans 16 residues. The CDR3 is CASSLREGDAKNIQYF. CDR3 bases: TGTGCCAGCAGCCTCCGGGAGGGGGATGCCAAAAACATTCAGTACTTC.

The V gene is TRBV5-6, the J gene TRBJ1-6; D remains unclear. V was shortened by 0 bases and J by 8 bases, with 6 bases between the two germline ends. Germline-derived CDR1 and CDR2 are SGHDT and YYEEEE. The CDR3 sequence is 13 residues long. CDR3 sequence (DNA): TGTGCCAGCAGCTTGGTCCCCGATTCACCCCTCCACTTT. As protein: CASSLVPDSPLHF. The complete variable domain, with remaining parts taken from reference TRBV5-6 and TRBJ1-6, reads DAGVTQSPTHLIKTRGQQVTLRCSPKSGHDTVSWYQQALGQGPQFIFQYYEEEERQRGNFPDRFSGHQFPNYSSELNVNALLLGDSALYLCASSLVPDSPLHFGNGTRLTVT.

The chain carries TRBV10-2 and TRBJ2-3, with 9 bases lining up with TRBD2. V lost 8 bases and J lost 8; bases outside the gene matches: 14. The CDR3 is made up of 15 amino acids. Germline-derived CDR1 and CDR2 are WSHSY and SAAADI. CDR3 amino acids: CASASSGGLFGTQYF. CDR3 sequence (DNA): TGCGCCAGCGCAAGTAGCGGGGGACTCTTTGGTACGCAGTATTTT.

V usage is TRBV10-2 and J usage is TRBJ2-1, with 9 bases lining up with TRBD2. This CDR3 spans 15 amino acids. Trimming removed 3 bases from V and 7 bases from J; junction bases left unmatched: 7. Germline CDR1 and CDR2: WSHSY and SAAADI. Here the CDR3 reads CASSDPAGGQNEQFF. For the CDR3, the DNA is TGCGCCAGCAGTGATCCTGCGGGGGGGCAAAATGAGCAGTTCTTC.

The chain has TRBV28 and TRBJ1-5, with D possibly TRBD1 on 5 matching bases. This CDR3 has 16 amino acids. Germline CDR1 and CDR2: MDHEN and SYDVKM. The germline V and J ends were trimmed by 1 base and 7 bases, with 17 bases remaining between them. The CDR3 DNA reads TGTGCCAGCAGTTTATATTCCGGGACGGGTGTGCAGCCCCAGCATTTT. This encodes CASSLYSGTGVQPQHF.

The chain links TRBV4-1 to TRBJ2-1; D is possibly TRBD2 (6 bases). Trimming removed 0 bases from V and 1 base from J, with 19 bases in between. Germline V gene sequence: CDR1 MGHRA, CDR2 YSYEKL. This CDR3 is 19 amino acids long. CDR3 sequence (DNA): TGCGCCAGCAGCCAAGATGGAAGTTCCGGGAGCGAATCCTACAATGAGCAGTTCTTC. Protein: CASSQDGSSGSESYNEQFF.

This clone has a single count. The rearrangement links TRBV23-1 to TRBJ2-5; D not resolved. TRBV23-1 is classed as an ORF, of uncertain function. The CDR3 has 12 amino acids. V gave up 2 bases and J gave up 5 bases, with 6 bases separating them. Written as DNA, the CDR3 is TGCGCCAGCAGTCAAAAACAGGAGACCCAGTACTTC. Amino acids: CASSQKQETQYF.

This rearrangement joins TRBV21-1 to TRBJ1-4. TRBV21-1 is a recognized pseudogene. CDR3 length: 14 residues. The CDR3 protein is CASSLGGRGEKLFF. For the CDR3, the DNA is TGTGCCAGCAGCCTCGGGGGCCGTGGTGAAAAACTGTTTTTT.

This chain links TRBV29-1 with TRBJ1-1; D gene ambiguous. Germline CDR1 SQVTM, CDR2 ANQGSEA. The CDR3 consists of 11 residues. V was pared by 2 bases and J by 0 bases, with 1 base between. CDR3 sequence: CSVEMNTEAFF. The CDR3 DNA reads TGCAGCGTTGAAATGAACACTGAAGCTTTCTTT.